This TCR beta chain was found in a study of blood T cell repertoires in COVID-19. Study-level information: Sites across the United States, Italy and Spain contributed samples from acute and convalescent COVID-19. T cells, B-cell-depleted T cells, or PBMCs supplied cDNA or gDNA.

The CDR3 is 12 residues long. V was shortened by 4 bases and J by 4 bases, with 8 bases between the two germline ends. Looked up from germline, CDR1 is SGHDN and CDR2 is FVKESK. Source study methods: Reference gene primer amplification in the assay estimated nucleated cell counts. The assay was immunoSEQ multiplex PCR, and TCRdb's table has in-frame clones only and misses some. V and J calls plus clone size are reproduced from that table; the DNA served to infer D and trimming. The sample holds 150,000 to 200,000 clones, under 90% seen once. This clone has ten or more counts. The sequenced sample consisted of peripheral blood. The V call is TRBV14, the J call TRBJ2-7; D is possibly TRBD2 (5 bases). The receptor's source is a woman older than 75 with acute or convalescent COVID-19. CDR3 residues: CASSRKRYEQYF. The CDR3 region has the DNA TGTGCCAGCAGCCGAAAGCGGTACGAGCAGTACTTC.